The 2 T cell receptor beta chains listed next were all sequenced from one sample in a study of T cells after yellow fever vaccination. TCRdb recomputed calls from the 5' RACE reads with MiXCR, one row per CDR3 protein. The table records 110,000 to 150,000 distinct CDR3 sequences, about 6.2% of them present only once. Sample: CD4+ T cells sorted from PBMCs, taken 10 days after the yellow fever booster vaccination. These receptors originate from a man aged 25-40 years who received the YFV17D yellow fever vaccine.

As to this clonotype: This may arise from a read error, as a much more abundant clone is one base away. The chain has TRBV21-1 and TRBJ1-4; the D call of TRBD1 is as the table states it, not checked on the DNA. TRBV21-1 constitutes a pseudogene. The CDR3 spans 14 residues. The CDR3 is CASSPWMGVEKLFF. The CDR3 DNA reads TGTGCCAGCAGCCCGTGGATGGGGGTTGAAAAACTGTTTTTT.

This clonotype was seen a few times. V gene TRBV7-2 combines with J gene TRBJ1-6; TRBD1 might be the D (6 bases). The germline CDR1 and CDR2 sequences are SGHTA and FQGNSA. Trimming pared 2 bases from V and 7 bases from J, leaving 12 bases between. The CDR3 is 15 amino acids. CDR3 protein: CASSLNRVGNSPLHF. The CDR3 DNA reads TGTGCCAGCAGCTTAAACAGGGTTGGAAATTCACCCCTCCACTTT.